A single sample is the source of the 10 T cell receptor beta chains below, sequenced in a study of T cell clusters in autoimmune cytopenias (dated by TCRdb to the late 2010s). The instrument was an Illumina MiSeq. TRB rearrangements were amplified by multiplex PCR following a touch-down protocol, with the TRB-A and TRB-B primer pools mixed in one tube. One entry per CDR3 protein sequence results from the TCRdb reprocessing of the reads, with DNA left out. The sample's own table lists 9,000 to 13,000 distinct CDR3 sequences. Approximately 4.7% of the sample belongs to the ten largest clones. TRB amplification used about 230 ng of peripheral blood genomic DNA, tens of thousands of genome equivalents, per sample. The data were also submitted as part of a second study, on T cell repertoires in aging, cancer and after chemotherapy.

Sequencing input: peripheral blood. The receptors were sampled from a human donor in good health.

The chain uses TRBV28 and TRBJ2-1; TCRdb proposes TRBD2, but this gene call is untestable without DNA. The CDR3 is 16 residues long. In germline, CDR1 is MDHEN, CDR2 SYDVKM. CDR3 residues: CASSGGAAGGHNEQFF. Using reference TRBV28 and TRBJ2-1 for the parts outside the CDR3, the full variable domain is DVKVTQSSRYLVKRTGEKVFLECVQDMDHENMFWYRQDPGLGLRLIYFSYDVKMKEKGDIPEGYSVSREKKERFSLILESASTNQTSMYLCASSGGAAGGHNEQFFGPGTRLTVL.

This clonotype counts as medium-sized (0.01 to 0.1%) by frequency. The CDR3 protein is CASRRAGIGEKLFF. The chain is built from TRBV30 and TRBJ1-4. Germline values: CDR1 GTSNPN, CDR2 SVGIG (reference sequence). The CDR3 totals 14 residues.

This clonotype counts as medium-sized by frequency. The chain combines TRBV12-3 or TRBV12-4 with TRBJ1-3; TCRdb calls TRBD1, which cannot be checked without DNA. The CDR3 totals 13 residues. CDR3 amino acids: CASRDRGGNTIYF.

V gene TRBV5-1 combines with J gene TRBJ2-5; TCRdb's D call, TRBD2, is unchecked because there is no DNA. CDR1 and CDR2 (germline): SGHRS, YFSETQ. The length of the CDR3 is 15 residues. CDR3 region: CASSLPRSPGETQYF.

The CDR3 sequence is CASSPRPTSVEQFF. V gene TRBV11-3 combines with J gene TRBJ2-1; TCRdb's assignment of TRBD2 cannot be checked, as there is no DNA. This CDR3 has 14 residues. Per the germline V gene, CDR1 is SGHNT and CDR2 is YENEEA.

This chain links TRBV20-1 with TRBJ2-3; TCRdb proposes TRBD2, but this gene call is untestable without DNA. CDR1 and CDR2 from the germline V gene are DFQATT and SNEGSKA (reference sequence). The CDR3 spans 18 residues. The CDR3 loop is CSARLLAGGPLNTDTQYF.

The rearrangement links TRBV2 to TRBJ1-5; the TCRdb D gene call, TRBD1, has no DNA to confirm it. The CDR3 contains 14 residues. Germline lookup yields CDR1 SNHLY and CDR2 FYNNEI. This CDR3 reads CASSGQGPLQPQHF.

The chain uses TRBV20-1 and TRBJ2-3; TCRdb's D gene call, TRBD1, goes unchecked for lack of DNA. CDR1 is DFQATT and CDR2 is SNEGSKA in the germline V gene (reference sequence). This CDR3 has 14 residues. CDR3 in amino acids: CSARAWGGQDTQYF.

The chain combines TRBV6-2 or TRBV6-3 with TRBJ2-3; TCRdb's D gene call, TRBD1, goes unchecked for lack of DNA. The V gene's germline CDR1 is MNHEY and CDR2 SVGEGT. The CDR3 has 15 amino acids. The CDR3 here is CASSTDGGPTDTQYF.

This clonotype is classed as medium-sized by frequency. V and J are TRBV19 and TRBJ2-1; TCRdb indicates TRBD1, and absent DNA this call remains unverified. This CDR3 is built from 15 residues. Germline CDR1 and CDR2: LNHDA and SQIVND (reference sequence). CDR3 residues: CASKNRGRGNDEQFF.